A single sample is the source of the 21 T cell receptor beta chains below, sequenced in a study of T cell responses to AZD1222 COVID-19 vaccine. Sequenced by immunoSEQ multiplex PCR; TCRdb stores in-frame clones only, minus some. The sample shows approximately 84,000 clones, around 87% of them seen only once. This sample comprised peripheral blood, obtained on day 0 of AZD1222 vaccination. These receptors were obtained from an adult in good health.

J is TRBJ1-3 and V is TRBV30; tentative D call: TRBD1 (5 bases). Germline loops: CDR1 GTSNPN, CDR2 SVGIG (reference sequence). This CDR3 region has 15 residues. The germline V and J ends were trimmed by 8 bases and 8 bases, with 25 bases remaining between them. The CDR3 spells CAGGPWGVDGYTIYF. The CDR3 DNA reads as TGTGCCGGGGGACCTTGGGGGGTGGATGGTTACACCATATATTTT. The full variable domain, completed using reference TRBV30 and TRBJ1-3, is SQTIHQWPATLVQPVGSPLSLECTVEGTSNPNLYWYRQAAGRGLQLLFYSVGIGQISSEVPQNLSASRPQDRQFILSSKKLLLSDSGFYLCAGGPWGVDGYTIYFGEGSWLTVV.

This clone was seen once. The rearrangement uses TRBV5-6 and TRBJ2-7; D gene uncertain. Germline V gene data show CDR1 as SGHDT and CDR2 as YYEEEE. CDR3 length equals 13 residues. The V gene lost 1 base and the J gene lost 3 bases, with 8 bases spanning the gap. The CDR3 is CASSLRIGYEQYF. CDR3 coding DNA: TGTGCCAGCAGCTTGCGGATTGGCTACGAGCAGTACTTC. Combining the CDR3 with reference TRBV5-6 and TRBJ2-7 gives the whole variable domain DAGVTQSPTHLIKTRGQQVTLRCSPKSGHDTVSWYQQALGQGPQFIFQYYEEEERQRGNFPDRFSGHQFPNYSSELNVNALLLGDSALYLCASSLRIGYEQYFGPGTRLTVT.

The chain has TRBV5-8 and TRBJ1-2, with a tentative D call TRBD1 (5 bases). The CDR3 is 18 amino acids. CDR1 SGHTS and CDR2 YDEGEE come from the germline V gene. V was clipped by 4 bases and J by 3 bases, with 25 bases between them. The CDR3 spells CASSRRVWNTLRDYGYTF. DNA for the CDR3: TGTGCCAGCAGCCGCAGGGTATGGAATACCCTAAGAGACTATGGCTACACCTTC.

CDR3 in DNA: TGTGCCAGCAGCTCTACGGGGAGGACTGAAGCTTTCTTT. Residues: CASSSTGRTEAFF. The chain couples TRBV7-3 to TRBJ1-1, with unresolved D. Trimming took off 4 bases at V and 5 bases at J, with 11 bases between the two ends. Germline V gives CDR1 SGHTA, CDR2 FQGTGA. The CDR3 loop spans 13 amino acids.

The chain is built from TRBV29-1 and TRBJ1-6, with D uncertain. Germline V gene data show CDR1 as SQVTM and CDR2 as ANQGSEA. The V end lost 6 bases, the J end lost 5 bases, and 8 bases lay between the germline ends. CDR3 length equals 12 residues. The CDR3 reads CSVGLDNSPLHF. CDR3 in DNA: TGCAGCGTCGGACTAGATAATTCACCCCTCCACTTT.

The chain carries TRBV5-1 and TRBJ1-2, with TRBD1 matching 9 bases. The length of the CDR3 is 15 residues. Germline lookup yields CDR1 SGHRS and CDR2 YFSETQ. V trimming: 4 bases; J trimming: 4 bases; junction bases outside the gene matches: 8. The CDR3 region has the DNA TGCGCCAGCAGCCCCGGGACAGGGCCCGTCTATGGCTACACCTTC. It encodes CASSPGTGPVYGYTF. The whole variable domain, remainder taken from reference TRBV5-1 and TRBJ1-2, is KAGVTQTPRYLIKTRGQQVTLSCSPISGHRSVSWYQQTPGQGLQFLFEYFSETQRNKGNFPGRFSGRQFSNSRSEMNVSTLELGDSALYLCASSPGTGPVYGYTFGSGTRLTVV.

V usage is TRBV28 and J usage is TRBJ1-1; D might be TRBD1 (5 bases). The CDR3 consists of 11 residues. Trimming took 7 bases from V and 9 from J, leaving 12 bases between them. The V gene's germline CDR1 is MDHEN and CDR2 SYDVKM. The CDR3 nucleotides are TGTGCCAGCACCCTCGACAGAAAAGCTTTCTTT. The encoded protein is CASTLDRKAFF.

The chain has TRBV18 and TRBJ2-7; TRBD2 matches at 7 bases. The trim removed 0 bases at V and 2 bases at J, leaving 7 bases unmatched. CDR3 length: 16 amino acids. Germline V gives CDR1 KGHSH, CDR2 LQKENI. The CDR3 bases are TGTGCCAGCTCACCACCGGGGAGGGGCCTAACCTACGAGCAGTACTTC. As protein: CASSPPGRGLTYEQYF.

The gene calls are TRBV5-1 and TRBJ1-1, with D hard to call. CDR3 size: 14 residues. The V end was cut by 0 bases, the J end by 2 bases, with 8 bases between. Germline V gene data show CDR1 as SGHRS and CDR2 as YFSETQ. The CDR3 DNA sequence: TGCGCCAGCAGCTTGGAGCCGCGAAACACTGAAGCTTTCTTT. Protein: CASSLEPRNTEAFF. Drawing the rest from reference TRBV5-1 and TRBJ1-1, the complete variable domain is KAGVTQTPRYLIKTRGQQVTLSCSPISGHRSVSWYQQTPGQGLQFLFEYFSETQRNKGNFPGRFSGRQFSNSRSEMNVSTLELGDSALYLCASSLEPRNTEAFFGQGTRLTVV.

CDR3 in amino acids: CATSRDGAGTYEQYF. The CDR3 coding sequence is TGTGCCACCAGCAGAGATGGAGCGGGGACCTACGAGCAGTACTTC. The chain joins TRBV15 to TRBJ2-7; the match to TRBD2 covers 7 bases. Germline lookup yields CDR1 LNHNV and CDR2 YYDKDF (reference sequence). V lost 0 bases and J lost 2; bases outside the gene matches: 4. This CDR3 has 15 residues.

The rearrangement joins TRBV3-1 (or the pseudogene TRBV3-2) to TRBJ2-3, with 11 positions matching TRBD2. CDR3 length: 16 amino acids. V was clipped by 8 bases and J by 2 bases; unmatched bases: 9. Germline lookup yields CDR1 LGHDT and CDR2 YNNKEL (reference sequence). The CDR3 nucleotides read TGTGCCAGCTCAGGGGGACTAGCGGCTAACACAGATACGCAGTATTTT. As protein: CASSGGLAANTDTQYF.

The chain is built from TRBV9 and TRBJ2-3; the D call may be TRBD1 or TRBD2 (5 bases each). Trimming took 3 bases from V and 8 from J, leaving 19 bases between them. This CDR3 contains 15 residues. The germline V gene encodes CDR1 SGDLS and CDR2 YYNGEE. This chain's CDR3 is CASSDRGGASGTQYF. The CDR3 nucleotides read TGTGCCAGCAGCGATCGGGGTGGGGCGTCGGGTACGCAGTATTTT.

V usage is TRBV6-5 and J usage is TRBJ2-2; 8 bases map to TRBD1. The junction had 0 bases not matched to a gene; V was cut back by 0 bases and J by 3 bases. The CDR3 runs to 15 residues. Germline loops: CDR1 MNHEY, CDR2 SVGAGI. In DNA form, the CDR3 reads TGTGCCAGCAGTTACTCACAGGGGGACACCGGGGAGCTGTTTTTT. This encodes CASSYSQGDTGELFF.

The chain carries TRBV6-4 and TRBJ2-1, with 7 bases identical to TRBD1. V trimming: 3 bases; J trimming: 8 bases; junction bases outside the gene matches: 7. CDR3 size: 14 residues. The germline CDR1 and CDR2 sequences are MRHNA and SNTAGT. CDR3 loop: CASSEGQERDEQFF. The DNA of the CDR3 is TGTGCCAGCAGTGAAGGACAGGAAAGGGATGAGCAGTTCTTC.

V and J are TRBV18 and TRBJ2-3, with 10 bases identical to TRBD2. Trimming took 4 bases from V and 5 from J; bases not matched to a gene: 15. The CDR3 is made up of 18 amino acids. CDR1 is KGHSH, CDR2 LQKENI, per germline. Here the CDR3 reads CASSLGLAVTPQGDTQYF. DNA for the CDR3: TGTGCCAGCTCACTCGGACTAGCGGTCACGCCTCAGGGAGATACGCAGTATTTT.

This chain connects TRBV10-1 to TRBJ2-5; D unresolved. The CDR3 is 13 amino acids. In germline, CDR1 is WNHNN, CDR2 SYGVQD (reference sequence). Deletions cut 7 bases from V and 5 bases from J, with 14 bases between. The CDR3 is CASTPSSWETQYF. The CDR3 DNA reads TGCGCCAGCACCCCCTCCTCGTGGGAGACCCAGTACTTC.

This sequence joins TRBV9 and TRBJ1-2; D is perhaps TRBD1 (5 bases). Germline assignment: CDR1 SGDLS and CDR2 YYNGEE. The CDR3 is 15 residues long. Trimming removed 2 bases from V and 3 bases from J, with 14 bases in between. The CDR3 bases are TGTGCCAGCAGCGTTTTCGACAGAGGGGACTATGGCTACACCTTC. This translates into CASSVFDRGDYGYTF.

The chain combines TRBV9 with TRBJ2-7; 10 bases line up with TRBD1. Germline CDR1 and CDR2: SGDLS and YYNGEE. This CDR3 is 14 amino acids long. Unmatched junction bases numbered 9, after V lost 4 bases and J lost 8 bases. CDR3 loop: CASSRGTGDVKQYF. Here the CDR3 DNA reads TGTGCCAGCAGCCGCGGGACAGGGGATGTCAAGCAGTACTTC.

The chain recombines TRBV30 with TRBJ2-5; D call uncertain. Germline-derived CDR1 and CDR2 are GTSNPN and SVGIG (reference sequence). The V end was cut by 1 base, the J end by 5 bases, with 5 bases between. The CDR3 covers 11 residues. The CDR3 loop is CAWSGRETQYF. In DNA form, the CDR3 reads TGTGCCTGGAGTGGAAGGGAGACCCAGTACTTC.

The CDR3 DNA follows: TGTGCCAGCAGCCCGTCGGGACTAGCGGGTCCCTACAATGAGCAGTTCTTC. It specifies CASSPSGLAGPYNEQFF. The chain employs TRBV3-1 (or the pseudogene TRBV3-2) and TRBJ2-1; 12 bases match TRBD2. In germline, CDR1 is LGHDT, CDR2 YNNKEL (reference sequence). The CDR3 is 17 residues long. J gave up 2 bases and V 4 bases, and 6 bases lay outside the gene matches.

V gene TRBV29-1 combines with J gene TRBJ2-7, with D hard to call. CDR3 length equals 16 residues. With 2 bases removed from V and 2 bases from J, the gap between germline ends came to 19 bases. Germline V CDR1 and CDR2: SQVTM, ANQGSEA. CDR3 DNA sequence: TGCAGCGTTGAAAGCCCCCAGGATTCCGAAACCTACGAGCAGTACTTC. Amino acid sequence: CSVESPQDSETYEQYF.